One sample yielded the 9 T cell receptor beta chains listed below, sequenced in a study of cytomegalovirus exposure and HLA in healthy donors. Profiled with immunoSEQ multiplex PCR; TCRdb holds only in-frame clones, not every one. The table has tens of thousands of clones, 96% seen once. Sequencing input: PBMCs. Receptors originate from a man aged 18 to 35 in good health and CMV-seronegative.

V is TRBV7-9 and J is TRBJ1-2; D unclear. The CDR3 consists of 15 residues. Germline V gene sequence: CDR1 SEHNR, CDR2 FQNEAQ (reference sequence). The V end lost 5 bases, the J end lost 1 base, and 14 bases lay between the germline ends. The CDR3 sequence: CASSQLTSNNYGYTF. The CDR3 DNA sequence: TGTGCCAGCAGCCAACTAACTTCAAATAACTATGGCTACACCTTC. Full variable domain (missing parts from reference TRBV7-9 and TRBJ1-2): DTGVSQNPRHKITKRGQNVTFRCDPISEHNRLYWYRQTLGQGPEFLTYFQNEAQLEKSRLLSDRFSAERPKGSFSTLEIQRTEQGDSAMYLCASSQLTSNNYGYTFGSGTRLTVV.

The genes are TRBV6-5 and TRBJ1-1; D is unclear. Germline CDR1 and CDR2: MNHEY and SVGAGI. V was shortened by 7 bases and J by 1 base, with 10 bases between the two germline ends. The CDR3 totals 13 residues. The CDR3: CASNPRGNTEAFF. The CDR3 DNA sequence: TGTGCCAGCAATCCGCGGGGGAACACTGAAGCTTTCTTT.

The V call is TRBV5-6, the J call TRBJ1-1; no definite D call. Germline V lookup: CDR1 SGHDT, CDR2 YYEEEE. This CDR3 is 14 amino acids long. Trimming removed 4 bases from V and 0 bases from J, with 10 bases in between. CDR3 nucleotides: TGTGCCAGCAGCCTTTACACCGTGAACACTGAAGCTTTCTTT. This sequence encodes CASSLYTVNTEAFF.

This clone was recorded a few times. V gene TRBV7-9 combines with J gene TRBJ2-2; D possibly corresponds to TRBD2 (6 bases). The germline CDR1 and CDR2 sequences are SEHNR and FQNEAQ (reference sequence). The CDR3 covers 13 residues. V lost 0 bases to trimming and J lost 9 bases, with 8 bases between them. The CDR3 protein is CASSLAGLRELFF. In DNA, the CDR3 is TGTGCCAGCAGCTTAGCGGGACTGCGGGAGCTGTTTTTT.

The chain employs TRBV7-3 and TRBJ2-7, with 9 bases identical to TRBD1. The CDR3 is 15 residues long. Trimming cost V 0 bases and J 3 bases; bases outside gene matches: 3. Germline-derived CDR1 and CDR2 are SGHTA and FQGTGA. The DNA of the CDR3 is TGTGCCAGCAGCTTAACGGTGGGACAGGGCTACGAGCAGTACTTC. It codes for CASSLTVGQGYEQYF.

The chain joins TRBV18 to TRBJ1-5, with D unresolved. This CDR3 spans 15 amino acids. Germline V gene lookup returns CDR1 KGHSH and CDR2 LQKENI. Deletions cut 0 bases from V and 5 bases from J, with 11 bases between. The CDR3 nucleotides read TGTGCCAGCTCACCACCGAATCCCGGGGATCAGCCCCAGCATTTT. Translated: CASSPPNPGDQPQHF.

The chain combines TRBV27 with TRBJ1-5; no firm D call. The length of the CDR3 is 14 residues. Trimming removed 3 bases at V and 3 bases at J, with 9 bases between. From germline, CDR1 is MNHEY and CDR2 SMNVEV (reference sequence). DNA for the CDR3: TGTGCCAGCAGTTTCTCAGGATCCAATCAGCCCCAGCATTTT. Translation: CASSFSGSNQPQHF.

The sample holds one count of this clone. The chain has TRBV30 and TRBJ2-6; D ambiguous. The CDR3 covers 14 residues. Trimming shortened V by 5 bases and J by 3 bases, and 11 bases separated the two germline ends. Per the germline V gene, CDR1 is GTSNPN and CDR2 is SVGIG (reference sequence). The CDR3, as DNA: TGTGCCTGGGATCAGGTACGTGGGGCCAACGTCCTGACTTTC. Its protein is CAWDQVRGANVLTF. Based on the CDR3 plus reference TRBV30 and TRBJ2-6, the full variable domain is SQTIHQWPATLVQPVGSPLSLECTVEGTSNPNLYWYRQAAGRGLQLLFYSVGIGQISSEVPQNLSASRPQDRQFILSSKKLLLSDSGFYLCAWDQVRGANVLTFGAGSRLTVL.

The V gene is TRBV6-5, the J gene TRBJ2-5, with TRBD1 identical over 7 bases. The length of the CDR3 is 14 residues. Germline V CDR1 and CDR2: MNHEY, SVGAGI. Germline trimming cut 4 bases from V and 4 bases from J; bases unmatched to any gene: 6. In nucleotides, the CDR3 is TGTGCCAGCAGTTTCAGGACAGGACGAGAGACCCAGTACTTC. Translation: CASSFRTGRETQYF.